The 28 T cell receptor beta chains below come from one sample, sequenced in a study of blood T cell repertoires in COVID-19. Method: immunoSEQ multiplex PCR; TCRdb's copy keeps in-frame clones and lacks some. Found here are 300,000 to 400,000 clones, 88% of them singletons; the top ten hold 7% to 8%. The sample comprised peripheral blood. These receptor sequences come from a woman aged 70-85 years with COVID-19, enrolled during active disease.

The V gene is TRBV2, the J gene TRBJ2-3, with 8 nucleotides matching TRBD1. With V trimmed by 2 bases and J by 6 bases, 4 bases remained unmatched. This CDR3 comprises 14 residues. Germline-derived CDR1 and CDR2 are SNHLY and FYNNEI. CDR3 in amino acids: CASSERQGLDTQYF. CDR3 sequence (DNA): TGTGCCAGCAGTGAAAGACAGGGGTTGGATACGCAGTATTTT. Full variable domain (remainder filled in from reference TRBV2 and TRBJ2-3): EPEVTQTPSHQVTQMGQEVILRCVPISNHLYFYWYRQILGQKVEFLVSFYNNEISEKSEIFDDQFSVERPDGSNFTLKIRSTKLEDSAMYFCASSERQGLDTQYFGPGTRLTVL.

The chain recombines TRBV6-2 or TRBV6-3 with TRBJ2-2; D ambiguous. This CDR3 spans 14 amino acids. CDR1 MNHEY and CDR2 SVGEGT come from the germline V gene. Trimming removed 4 bases from V and 2 bases from J, with 8 bases in between. The CDR3 coding sequence is TGTGCCAGCAGTTCCACTATTAACACCGGGGAGCTGTTTTTT. Translation: CASSSTINTGELFF.

The chain couples TRBV2 to TRBJ2-5; TRBD2 agrees at 11 bases. J gave up 0 bases and V 1 base, and 1 base lay outside the gene matches. This CDR3 contains 16 residues. CDR1 and CDR2 from the germline V gene are SNHLY and FYNNEI. The CDR3 sequence: CASSEVAGGDQETQYF. The CDR3 DNA reads as TGTGCCAGCAGTGAAGTAGCGGGGGGGGACCAAGAGACCCAGTACTTC.

The chain uses TRBV5-6 and TRBJ1-1; D remains ambiguous. CDR1 is SGHDT and CDR2 is YYEEEE in the germline V gene. The CDR3 length is 14 residues. Trimming took off 2 bases at V and 4 bases at J, with 12 bases between the two ends. CDR3 in DNA: TGTGCCAGCAGCTTATACAAGTCCCTCACTGAAGCTTTCTTT. Translated: CASSLYKSLTEAFF.

The chain recombines TRBV24-1 with TRBJ2-5; 8 bases are a match to TRBD1. Germline V gene data show CDR1 as KGHDR and CDR2 as SFDVKD. The CDR3 has 16 amino acids. V was clipped by 3 bases and J by 6 bases; unmatched bases: 11. CDR3 protein: CATSDGTGIFAKTQYF. The DNA of the CDR3 is TGTGCCACCAGTGATGGGACAGGCATTTTCGCGAAGACCCAGTACTTC.

The chain employs TRBV7-6 and TRBJ1-1, with 8 bases matching TRBD1. The CDR3 contains 14 residues. In germline, CDR1 is SGHVS, CDR2 FNYEAQ. V lost 4 bases to trimming and J lost 4 bases; unmatched junction nucleotides: 5. CDR3 nucleotides: TGTGCCAGCAGCTACGACAGGGGTGGCACTGAAGCTTTCTTT. Translated: CASSYDRGGTEAFF.

This clone was recorded once. The chain recombines TRBV15 with TRBJ2-7, with D possibly matching TRBD2 (5 bases). Per the germline V gene, CDR1 is LNHNV and CDR2 is YYDKDF (reference sequence). Between the trimmed V and J ends, which lost 0 bases and 5 bases, there was a span of 11 bases. This CDR3 region has 14 residues. This CDR3 is CATSREREINEQYF. CDR3 in DNA: TGTGCCACCAGCAGAGAGAGGGAAATCAACGAGCAGTACTTC.

This clone was recorded a few times. This chain connects TRBV23-1 to TRBJ1-1; D is ambiguous. TRBV23-1 is identified as an open reading frame with a role that is uncertain. V lost 6 bases and J 1 base, leaving 18 bases between the germline ends. This CDR3 contains 16 residues. In DNA, the CDR3 is TGCGCCAGCAGCCCCCATTTACGGGGTCAGAACACTGAAGCTTTCTTT. Translated, it gives CASSPHLRGQNTEAFF.

J is TRBJ1-5 and V is TRBV5-1; 9 bases fit TRBD1. V gave up 0 bases and J gave up 0 bases; unmatched junction bases: 7. Germline V gives CDR1 SGHRS, CDR2 YFSETQ. This CDR3 is built from 18 residues. Here the CDR3 DNA reads TGCGCCAGCAGCTTGGAAGTCGGACAGGGGATTAGCAATCAGCCCCAGCATTTT. It encodes CASSLEVGQGISNQPQHF.

V is TRBV5-4 and J is TRBJ1-1; the D is unclear. V was pared by 4 bases and J by 5 bases, with 12 bases between. The CDR3 spans 13 residues. Germline V gene sequence: CDR1 SGHNT, CDR2 YYREEE (reference sequence). CDR3 sequence reads: CASSPGSRTEAFF. The CDR3 region has the DNA TGTGCCAGCAGCCCAGGTTCACGGACTGAAGCTTTCTTT.

The chain couples TRBV30 to TRBJ2-1; D might be TRBD1 (5 bases). The CDR3 spans 15 residues. The germline gives CDR1 GTSNPN, CDR2 SVGIG (reference sequence). The V end was cut by 1 base, the J end by 8 bases, with 18 bases between. CDR3 residues: CAWSDGKGFLHEQFF. The CDR3, as DNA: TGTGCCTGGAGTGACGGTAAGGGGTTTCTACATGAGCAGTTCTTC.

The chain links TRBV7-9 to TRBJ2-5, with TRBD1 identical over 12 bases. V trimming: 4 bases; J trimming: 5 bases; junction bases outside the gene matches: 5. The germline gives CDR1 SEHNR, CDR2 FQNEAQ (reference sequence). The CDR3 runs to 15 residues. CDR3 sequence: CASSSGQGAGETQYF. The CDR3 region has the DNA TGTGCCAGCAGCTCGGGACAGGGGGCCGGTGAGACCCAGTACTTC. Together with reference TRBV7-9 and TRBJ2-5, the CDR3 gives the full variable domain: DTGVSQNPRHKITKRGQNVTFRCDPISEHNRLYWYRQTLGQGPEFLTYFQNEAQLEKSRLLSDRFSAERPKGSFSTLEIQRTEQGDSAMYLCASSSGQGAGETQYFGPGTRLLVL.

The chain has TRBV5-1 and TRBJ2-3; D is undetermined. Trimming took off 0 bases at V and 2 bases at J, with 7 bases between the two ends. The CDR3 sequence is 14 residues long. The germline gives CDR1 SGHRS, CDR2 YFSETQ. The CDR3 loop is CASSLAVDTDTQYF. CDR3 nucleotide sequence: TGCGCCAGCAGCTTGGCCGTAGACACAGATACGCAGTATTTT.

This clone was seen once. This chain joins TRBV5-1 and TRBJ1-2, with 10 bases matching TRBD1. V shed 3 bases and J 5 bases; nucleotides not matched to a gene: 7. CDR3 length: 15 residues. Germline assignment: CDR1 SGHRS and CDR2 YFSETQ. CDR3 DNA: TGCGCCAGCAGCTCTCTGACAGGGGGCGATTATGGCTACACCTTC. This encodes CASSSLTGGDYGYTF. Drawing the rest from reference TRBV5-1 and TRBJ1-2, the complete variable domain is KAGVTQTPRYLIKTRGQQVTLSCSPISGHRSVSWYQQTPGQGLQFLFEYFSETQRNKGNFPGRFSGRQFSNSRSEMNVSTLELGDSALYLCASSSLTGGDYGYTFGSGTRLTVV.

A few counts support this clone. This sequence joins TRBV7-6 and TRBJ1-2; 7 nucleotides align to TRBD1. The V gene's germline CDR1 is SGHVS and CDR2 FNYEAQ. V gave up 5 bases and J gave up 5 bases; unmatched junction bases: 11. CDR3 length: 15 amino acids. The CDR3, as DNA: TGTGCCAGCAGCCCTGGACAGGATGGTTATTATGGCTACACCTTC. Translated: CASSPGQDGYYGYTF.

This clone is a singleton in its sample. V and J are TRBV11-2 and TRBJ2-1; the match to TRBD1 covers 7 bases. The CDR3 runs to 14 residues. Germline-derived CDR1 and CDR2 are SGHAT and FQNNGV. Trimming removed 4 bases from V and 4 bases from J; junction bases left unmatched: 4. Here the CDR3 reads CASSSHRGYNEQFF. CDR3 bases: TGTGCCAGCAGCTCTCACAGGGGTTACAATGAGCAGTTCTTC.

This chain uses TRBV24-1 with TRBJ1-2; 9 positions agree with TRBD1. The CDR3 covers 17 residues. CDR1 and CDR2 from the germline V gene are KGHDR and SFDVKD. The ends lost 4 bases at V and 6 bases at J; junction bases unmatched: 14. This CDR3 reads CATSDSGRTGVNHGYTF. The CDR3 DNA is TGTGCCACCAGTGACTCCGGGAGGACAGGGGTTAATCATGGCTACACCTTC.

This rearrangement joins TRBV19 to TRBJ2-1; a possible D gene is TRBD2 (7 bases). Trimming left V 3 bases short and J 8 bases short, with 20 bases between. The germline CDR1 and CDR2 sequences are LNHDA and SQIVND (reference sequence). CDR3 length equals 16 residues. This CDR3 is CASSIPTPRGGYEQFF. CDR3 bases: TGTGCCAGTAGTATCCCCACCCCGAGGGGGGGCTATGAGCAGTTCTTC.

The CDR3, as DNA: TGTGCCAGTAGTATAGAAGGGGCGCTTGGAAACACCATATATTTT. Amino acid sequence: CASSIEGALGNTIYF. V and J are TRBV19 and TRBJ1-3; D is possibly TRBD1 (5 bases). Per the germline V gene, CDR1 is LNHDA and CDR2 is SQIVND (reference sequence). This CDR3 comprises 15 residues. The V and J ends lost 0 bases and 3 bases respectively, with 9 bases between them. Full variable domain (outside the CDR3, taken from reference TRBV19 and TRBJ1-3): DGGITQSPKYLFRKEGQNVTLSCEQNLNHDAMYWYRQDPGQGLRLIYYSQIVNDFQKGDIAEGYSVSREKKESFPLTVTSAQKNPTAFYLCASSIEGALGNTIYFGEGSWLTVV.

This clone was found a few times. This sequence joins TRBV29-1 and TRBJ1-2; D is unclear. The V end lost 7 bases, the J end lost 7 bases, and 13 bases lay between the germline ends. Germline CDR1 is SQVTM and CDR2 is ANQGSEA. The CDR3 sequence is 11 residues long. The CDR3 is CSASGKSGYTF. As DNA, the CDR3 is TGCAGCGCCTCGGGGAAGTCTGGCTACACCTTC.

The chain recombines TRBV7-2 with TRBJ2-7; D is undetermined. The CDR3 spans 14 residues. Germline-derived CDR1 and CDR2 are SGHTA and FQGNSA. Trimming stripped 0 bases from V and 3 bases from J, with 9 bases between. CDR3 nucleotide sequence: TGTGCCAGCAGCTTAGCGTCCCGAGGCTACGAGCAGTACTTC. Translation: CASSLASRGYEQYF. Combining the CDR3 with reference TRBV7-2 and TRBJ2-7 gives the whole variable domain GAGVSQSPSNKVTEKGKDVELRCDPISGHTALYWYRQSLGQGLEFLIYFQGNSAPDKSGLPSDRFSAERTGGSVSTLTIQRTQQEDSAVYLCASSLASRGYEQYFGPGTRLTVT.

This clone appeared a single time. The chain uses TRBV7-8 and TRBJ1-2; 8 nucleotides align to TRBD1. The CDR3 covers 14 residues. The germline V gene encodes CDR1 SGHVS and CDR2 FQNEAQ. V was pared by 4 bases and J by 2 bases, with 3 bases of the junction left unmatched. The CDR3 nucleotides read TGTGCCAGCAGCTACAGACAGGGGAACTATGGCTACACCTTC. It codes for CASSYRQGNYGYTF.

The chain combines TRBV12-5 with TRBJ2-7; 8 bases map to TRBD1. This CDR3 comprises 17 residues. CDR1 LGHNT and CDR2 FRNRAP come from the germline V gene. V shed 4 bases and J 5 bases; nucleotides not matched to a gene: 16. CDR3 sequence reads: CASGWNRDRSDGDEQYF. For the CDR3, the DNA is TGTGCTAGTGGTTGGAACCGGGACAGGAGTGATGGCGACGAGCAGTACTTC.

The V call is TRBV24-1, the J call TRBJ2-1, with D unclear. Germline CDR1 KGHDR, CDR2 SFDVKD. This CDR3 has 14 residues. V was clipped by 6 bases and J by 5 bases, with 13 bases between them. The DNA for the CDR3 is TGTGCCACCAGTAACGTGAACCGAGACAATGAGCAGTTCTTC. Residues: CATSNVNRDNEQFF.

The CDR3 protein is CASSLRDRGSGANVLTF. The CDR3 nucleotides are TGCGCCAGCAGCTTGAGGGACAGGGGGTCTGGGGCCAACGTCCTGACTTTC. This sequence joins TRBV5-1 and TRBJ2-6, with 11 bases that match TRBD1. The V and J ends lost 1 base and 1 base, in that order; junction bases with no gene match: 1. The CDR3 consists of 17 residues. Germline assignment: CDR1 SGHRS and CDR2 YFSETQ.

The chain is built from TRBV6-2 or TRBV6-3 and TRBJ1-2, with 7 bases fitting TRBD1. The germline V gene has CDR1 MNHEY and CDR2 SVGEGT. The V segment lost 2 bases and the J segment 3 bases; nucleotides outside the gene matches: 3. The CDR3 covers 14 residues. The CDR3, as DNA: TGTGCCAGCAGTTACCTCGGACAGGACTATGGCTACACCTTC. As protein: CASSYLGQDYGYTF.

This clone has a single count. The sample contains more than one DNA sequence encoding this CDR3. This CDR3 is CASSYSGQGNEKLFF. CDR3 bases: TGTGCCAGCAGTTATTCGGGACAGGGAAATGAAAAACTGTTTTTT. The chain links TRBV6-5 to TRBJ1-4; 9 positions match TRBD1. The CDR3 is 15 residues long. V dropped 3 bases and J dropped 5; count of bases not matched to a gene: 4. The V gene's germline CDR1 is MNHEY and CDR2 SVGAGI.

As regards this clone: The sample has other DNA sequences that encode this CDR3 too. CDR3 in amino acids: CASSLAGNYGYTF. CDR3 sequence (DNA): TGTGCCAGCAGTCTCGCGGGAAACTATGGCTACACCTTC. The rearrangement links TRBV28 to TRBJ1-2; no clear D gene. Germline V lookup: CDR1 MDHEN, CDR2 SYDVKM. V lost 5 bases, J lost 2 bases, and 9 bases lay in between. This CDR3 has 13 residues.